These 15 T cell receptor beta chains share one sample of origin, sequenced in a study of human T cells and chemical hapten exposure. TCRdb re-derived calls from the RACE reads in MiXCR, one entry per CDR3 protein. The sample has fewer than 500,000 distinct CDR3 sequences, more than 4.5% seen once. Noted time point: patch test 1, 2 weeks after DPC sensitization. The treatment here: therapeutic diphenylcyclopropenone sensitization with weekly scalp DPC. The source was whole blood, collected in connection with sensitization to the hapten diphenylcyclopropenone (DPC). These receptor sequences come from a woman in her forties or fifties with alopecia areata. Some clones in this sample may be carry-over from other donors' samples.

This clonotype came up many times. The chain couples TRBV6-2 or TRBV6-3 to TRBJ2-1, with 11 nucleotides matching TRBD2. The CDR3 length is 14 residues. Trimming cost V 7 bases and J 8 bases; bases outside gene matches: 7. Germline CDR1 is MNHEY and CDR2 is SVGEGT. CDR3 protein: CASNVAGGWDEQFF. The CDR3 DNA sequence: TGTGCCAGCAATGTAGCGGGAGGGTGGGATGAGCAGTTCTTC.

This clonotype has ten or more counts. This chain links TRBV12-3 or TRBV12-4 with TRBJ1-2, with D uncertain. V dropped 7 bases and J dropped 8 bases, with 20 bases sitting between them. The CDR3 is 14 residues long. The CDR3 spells CASTPSPGPGGYTF. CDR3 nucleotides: TGTGCCAGCACTCCTTCCCCCGGACCCGGCGGCTACACCTTC.

CDR3: CASSQVNYGYTF. In DNA form, the CDR3 reads TGCGCCAGCAGCCAGGTTAACTATGGCTACACCTTC. The rearrangement links TRBV4-3 to TRBJ1-2; no reliable D call. The length of the CDR3 is 12 residues. V was pared by 3 bases and J by 1 base, with 3 bases between. CDR1 and CDR2 (germline): LGHNA, YSLEER.

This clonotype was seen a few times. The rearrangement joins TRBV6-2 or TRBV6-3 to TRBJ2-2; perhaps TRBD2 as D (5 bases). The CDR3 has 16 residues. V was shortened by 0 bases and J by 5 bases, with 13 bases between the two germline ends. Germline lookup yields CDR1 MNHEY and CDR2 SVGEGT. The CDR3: CASSYSRAWGTGELFF. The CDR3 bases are TGTGCCAGCAGTTACTCGAGGGCCTGGGGAACCGGGGAGCTGTTTTTT.

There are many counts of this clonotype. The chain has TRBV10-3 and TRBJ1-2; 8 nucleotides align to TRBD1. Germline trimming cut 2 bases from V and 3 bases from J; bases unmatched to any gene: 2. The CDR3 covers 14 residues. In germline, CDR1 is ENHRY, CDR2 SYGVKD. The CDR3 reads CAISEMDRDYGYTF. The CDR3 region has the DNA TGTGCCATCAGTGAGATGGACAGGGACTATGGCTACACCTTC.

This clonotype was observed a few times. CDR3 in DNA: TGTGCCAGCAGGATGGGACGGGGGATCAACCACGAGCAGTACTTC. It is translated as CASRMGRGINHEQYF. The chain recombines TRBV7-9 with TRBJ2-7; tentative D call: TRBD2 (6 bases). Trimming took 6 bases from V and 5 from J, leaving 20 bases between them. The CDR3 covers 15 residues. CDR1 is SEHNR, CDR2 FQNEAQ, per germline (reference sequence). Looking up the rest from reference TRBV7-9 and TRBJ2-7 gives the full variable domain: DTGVSQNPRHKITKRGQNVTFRCDPISEHNRLYWYRQTLGQGPEFLTYFQNEAQLEKSRLLSDRFSAERPKGSFSTLEIQRTEQGDSAMYLCASRMGRGINHEQYFGPGTRLTVT.

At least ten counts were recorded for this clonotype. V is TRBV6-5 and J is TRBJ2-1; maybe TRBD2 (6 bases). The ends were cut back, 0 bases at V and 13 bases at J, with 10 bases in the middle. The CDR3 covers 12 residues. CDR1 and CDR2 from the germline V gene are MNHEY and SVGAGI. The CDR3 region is CASSYSRGEQFF. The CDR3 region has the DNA TGTGCCAGCAGTTACTCGCGGGGTGAACAGTTCTTC.

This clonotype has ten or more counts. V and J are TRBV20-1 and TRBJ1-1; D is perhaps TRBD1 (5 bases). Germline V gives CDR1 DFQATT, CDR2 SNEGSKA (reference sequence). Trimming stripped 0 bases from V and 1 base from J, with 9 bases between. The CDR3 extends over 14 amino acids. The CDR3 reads CSARDWGGNTEAFF. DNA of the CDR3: TGCAGTGCTAGAGATTGGGGGGGGAACACTGAAGCTTTCTTT.

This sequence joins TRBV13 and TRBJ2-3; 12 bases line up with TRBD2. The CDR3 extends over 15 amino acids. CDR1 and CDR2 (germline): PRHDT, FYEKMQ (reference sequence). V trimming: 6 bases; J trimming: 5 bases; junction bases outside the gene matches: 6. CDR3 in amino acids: CASSGRLAGVDTQYF. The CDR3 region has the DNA TGTGCCAGCAGTGGCCGACTAGCGGGAGTAGATACGCAGTATTTT.

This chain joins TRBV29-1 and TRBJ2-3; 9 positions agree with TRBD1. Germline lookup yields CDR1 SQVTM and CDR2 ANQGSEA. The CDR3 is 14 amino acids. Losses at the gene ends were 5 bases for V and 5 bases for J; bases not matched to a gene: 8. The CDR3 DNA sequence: TGCAGCGTTCTGACCGGGACAGGGCGAGATACGCAGTATTTT. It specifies CSVLTGTGRDTQYF.

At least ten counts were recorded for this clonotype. CDR3 amino acids: CASSLDVSYEQYF. In DNA form, the CDR3 reads TGTGCCAGCAGCTTGGACGTTAGCTACGAGCAGTACTTC. The chain employs TRBV5-6 and TRBJ2-7; D gene uncertain. CDR1 and CDR2 from the germline V gene are SGHDT and YYEEEE. V shed 0 bases and J shed 3 bases, with 7 bases lying between them. The CDR3 sequence is 13 residues long.

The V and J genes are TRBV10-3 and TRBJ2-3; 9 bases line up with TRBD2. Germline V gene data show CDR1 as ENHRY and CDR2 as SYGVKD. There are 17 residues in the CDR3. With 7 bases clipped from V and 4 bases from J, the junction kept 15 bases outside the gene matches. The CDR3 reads CAITNGKREDRPDTQYF. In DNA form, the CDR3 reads TGTGCCATCACCAACGGAAAGCGGGAGGACCGGCCAGATACGCAGTATTTT.

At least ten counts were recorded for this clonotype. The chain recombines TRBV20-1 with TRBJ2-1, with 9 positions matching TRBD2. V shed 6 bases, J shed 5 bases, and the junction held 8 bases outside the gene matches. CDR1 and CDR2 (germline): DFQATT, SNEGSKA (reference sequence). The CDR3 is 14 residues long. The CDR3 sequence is CSAQRGATNNEQFF. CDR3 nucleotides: TGCAGTGCCCAGCGGGGGGCTACTAACAATGAGCAGTTCTTC.

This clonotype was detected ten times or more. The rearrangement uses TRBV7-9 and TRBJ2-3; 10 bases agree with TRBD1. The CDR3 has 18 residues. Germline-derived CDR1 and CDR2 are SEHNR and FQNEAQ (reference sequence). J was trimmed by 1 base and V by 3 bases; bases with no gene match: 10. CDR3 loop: CASSFSGTGVSGTDTQYF. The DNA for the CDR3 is TGTGCCAGCAGCTTTTCCGGGACAGGGGTTTCCGGCACAGATACGCAGTATTTT.

The CDR3 region has the DNA TGTGCCATTTGGACACCGAACACCGGGGAGCTGTTTTTT. Amino acid sequence: CAIWTPNTGELFF. The V and J genes are TRBV7-9 and TRBJ2-2, with a tentative D call TRBD1 (5 bases). The CDR3 has 13 amino acids. Germline V gives CDR1 SEHNR, CDR2 FQNEAQ (reference sequence). Trimming stripped 10 bases from V and 0 bases from J, with 9 bases between. Full variable domain (remainder filled in from reference TRBV7-9 and TRBJ2-2): DTGVSQNPRHKITKRGQNVTFRCDPISEHNRLYWYRQTLGQGPEFLTYFQNEAQLEKSRLLSDRFSAERPKGSFSTLEIQRTEQGDSAMYLCAIWTPNTGELFFGEGSRLTVL.